This record looks at one T cell receptor (beta chain) sequence and its context. This entry is derived from a study of blood T cell repertoires in COVID-19. Background on the study: In each case, the material was cDNA or gDNA derived from T cells, B-cell-depleted T cells, or PBMCs.

CDR3 length: 12 residues. After removal of 7 bases from V and 6 bases from J, the junction contained 1 base not matched to a gene. The germline gives CDR1 SNHLY, CDR2 FYNNEI. TCRdb keeps only in-frame clones here, not all; method: immunoSEQ multiplex PCR. This table holds about 220,000 clones, roughly 82% found once. The sample consisted of peripheral blood. The chain couples TRBV2 to TRBJ2-2; the match to TRBD1 covers 8 bases. This sequence was found in a woman aged 65 to 85 with acute or convalescent COVID-19. The CDR3 reads CASTQGAGELFF. CDR3 sequence (DNA): TGTGCCAGCACACAGGGGGCCGGGGAGCTGTTTTTT.